This T cell receptor beta chain was captured by sequencing in a study (dated by TCRdb to the mid-2010s). There are many counts of this clonotype. The specificity of this receptor is unknown. Within one base of it there is no much larger clone, and no base qualities were kept. Libraries were prepared through RT-PCR. These reads were obtained on an Illumina MiSeq. The raw public reads went through TCRdb reprocessing: fastp at Q25, MiXCR clone calling, in-frame beta chains kept. Under each unique CDR3 protein, matching rows form one entry showing the most common genes and DNA. The sample profile shows fewer than 800,000 distinct CDR3 sequences; over 12% of them were found once. Of the sample, about 3.6% is held by the ten largest clones. Trimming takes 2 bases from V and 1 base from J, and the germline ends sit 8 bases apart. From its cysteine to its phenylalanine, the CDR3 spans 14 amino acids. Just CDR3 DNA is preserved here, 42 bases in frame from base 1. Reading the germline V gene gives CDR1 SGHTA and CDR2 FQGTGA.

Sequenced input: memory CD4+ T cells from blood. The sequence derives from a female donor in good health, serving as a healthy control. This chain joins TRBV7-3 to TRBJ2-5; D gene: possibly TRBD1, on 5 matching bases. The DNA sequence is as follows: TGTGCCAGCAGCTTAGGGGCAGCCCAAGAGACCCAGTACTTC. It translates as CASSLGAAQETQYF.